The rows below give T cell receptor beta chains drawn from one sample of a study of neoadjuvant anti-PD-1 for oral cavity cancer. The protocol was immunoSEQ multiplex PCR, while the TCRdb copy is restricted to in-frame clones and leaves out a portion. The data show about 68,000 clones, 70% to 90% seen once. This material consisted of PBMCs, taken after nivolumab (anti-PD-1) treatment. The receptors shown here come from a person aged 35 to 85 with oral cavity squamous cell carcinoma. CDR3s include the opening cysteine and the closing phenylalanine or tryptophan. D genes are given only for firm matches. The size entry is marked missing in some rows and otherwise reads once, few, many or a size class.

CASNPGFQETQYF | TGTGCCAGCAATCCGGGATTTCAAGAGACCCAGTACTTC | TRBV2 | 13 | - | - | TRBJ2-5
CASSESSVTTNEKLFF | TGTGCCAGCAGTGAGAGTTCGGTTACAACTAATGAAAAACTGTTTTTT | TRBV6-1 | 16 | - | - | TRBJ1-4
CASSQDRVPYGYTF | TGTGCCAGCAGCCAAGACAGGGTACCGTATGGCTACACCTTC | TRBV6-5 | 14 | - | TRBD1 | TRBJ1-2
CASSIEARGGQPQHF | TGTGCCAGTAGTATAGAGGCCCGGGGAGGTCAGCCCCAGCATTTT | TRBV19 | 15 | once | - | TRBJ1-5
CASSRGQMNTEAFF | TGTGCCAGCAGCCGGGGACAGATGAACACTGAAGCTTTCTTT | TRBV5-4 | 14 | - | TRBD1 | TRBJ1-1
CASSFPGTGVYEQYF | TGTGCCAGCAGCTTCCCCGGGACGGGGGTCTACGAGCAGTACTTC | TRBV7-8 | 15 | - | - | TRBJ2-7
CASGLVTSGRAHEQFF | TGTGCTAGTGGTTTGGTGACTAGCGGGAGGGCCCATGAGCAGTTCTTC | TRBV12-5 | 16 | - | TRBD2 | TRBJ2-1
CASRRRESTGELFF | TGTGCCAGCAGGCGACGGGAGAGCACCGGGGAGCTGTTTTTT | TRBV11-1 | 14 | - | - | TRBJ2-2
CASRGQSNQPQHF | TGTGCCAGCAGGGGACAGTCCAATCAGCCCCAGCATTTT | TRBV2 | 13 | - | TRBD1 | TRBJ1-5
CASTSTGGYGYTF | TGTGCCAGCACCTCGACAGGGGGTTATGGCTACACCTTC | TRBV28 | 13 | - | TRBD1 | TRBJ1-2
CASSAGSYGYTF | TGTGCCAGCAGCGCGGGGTCCTATGGCTACACCTTC | TRBV7-9 | 12 | once | - | TRBJ1-2
CASSSSGGYEQYF | TGCGCCAGCAGCTCTTCCGGCGGCTACGAGCAGTACTTC | TRBV5-1 | 13 | - | - | TRBJ2-7
CASRGGSNEQYF | TGTGCCAGCCGGGGGGGGTCGAACGAGCAGTACTTC | TRBV25-1 | 12 | - | TRBD2 | TRBJ2-7
CASKDGAEYQETQYF | TGTGCCAGCAAGGACGGGGCTGAATACCAAGAGACCCAGTACTTC | TRBV2 | 15 | few | - | TRBJ2-5
CASSKTPGHSLGSNQPQHF | TGTGCCAGCAGTAAGACACCGGGACACTCTCTTGGTAGCAATCAGCCCCAGCATTTT | TRBV21-1 | 19 | - | - | TRBJ1-5
CASSVTGGSITDTQYF | TGTGCCAGCAGCGTTACAGGGGGCAGCATCACAGATACGCAGTATTTT | TRBV9 | 16 | - | TRBD1 | TRBJ2-3
CASSQAGLADDTGELFF | TGTGCCAGCAGCCAAGCGGGACTAGCGGATGACACCGGGGAGCTGTTTTTT | TRBV4-2 | 17 | - | TRBD2 | TRBJ2-2
CASSYGGNTIYF | TGTGCCAGCAGCTATGGTGGAAACACCATATATTTT | TRBV6-1 | 12 | - | - | TRBJ1-3
CASSDERQAEKLFF | TGTGCCAGCAGTGACGAAAGGCAGGCGGAAAAACTGTTTTTT | TRBV2 | 14 | - | - | TRBJ1-4